This T cell receptor (beta chain) comes out of a study of blood T cell repertoires in COVID-19. Trimming took 5 bases from V and 3 from J, leaving 18 bases between them. From germline, CDR1 is SGHTS and CDR2 YDEGEE. CDR3 size: 16 residues. Authors' analysis steps: Reference gene primer amplification gave nucleated cell count estimates. Only in-frame clones appear in the TCRdb table, and some are missing; sequencing was by immunoSEQ multiplex PCR. From that table come the V and J calls and clone size; the DNA was used to work out D and trimming. The sample lists 150,000 to 180,000 clones; approximately 85% were seen once.

The chain joins TRBV5-8 to TRBJ1-5, with a tentative D call TRBD1 (5 bases). Material: peripheral blood. This TCR was recovered from a man in his sixties with COVID-19, enrolled during active disease. The CDR3 is CASRTNGGVTNQPQHF. CDR3 coding DNA: TGTGCCAGCAGAACAAATGGAGGGGTAACCAATCAGCCCCAGCATTTT.